Listed below are T cell receptor beta chains from one sample, sequenced in a study of blood T cell repertoires in COVID-19. Assay used: immunoSEQ multiplex PCR; TCRdb lists only in-frame clones, some missing. Counted here are 350,000 or so clones, about 90% occurring once; the ten biggest clones make up approximately 0.99%. Sequencing was performed on PBMCs or T cells enriched from blood (not recorded which). The receptors here all came from a woman aged 25-40 years who had recovered from COVID-19. Each CDR3 is given with its conserved first and last residue. Fields, in order: clone size, V gene, J gene, D gene, CDR3 DNA, CDR3 protein. A D gene is named only where the DNA matches it firmly. Some rows mark clone size as missing; the rest say once, few, many or name a class of expanded clone.

NA	TRBV13	TRBJ2-7	TRBD2	TGTGCCAGCAGCTTACGGGGCGGGGGTTCCTACGAGCAGTACTTC	CASSLRGGGSYEQYF
NA	TRBV3-1/TRBV3-2	TRBJ1-5	TRBD1	TGTGCCAGCAGCCCCGGGACAGCCCGAACCAATCAGCCCCAGCATTTT	CASSPGTARTNQPQHF
NA	TRBV5-1	TRBJ2-2	NA	TGCGCCAGCACTGAACGGGAACTTACCGGGGAGCTGTTTTTT	CASTERELTGELFF
NA	TRBV5-1	TRBJ1-1	TRBD1	TGCGCCAGCAGTTCCGGGACAGGGGTGAACACTGAAGCTTTCTTT	CASSSGTGVNTEAFF
NA	TRBV30	TRBJ1-2	NA	TGTGCCTGGAAGCTGGAGGGCTATGGCTACACCTTC	CAWKLEGYGYTF
NA	TRBV28	TRBJ2-5	NA	TGTGCCAGCAGTCCTAACCAAGAGACCCAGTACTTC	CASSPNQETQYF
NA	TRBV28	TRBJ2-1	TRBD2	TGTGCCAGCAGTTCCGGGACGGGGGGGCTCTCCTACAATGAGCAGTTCTTC	CASSSGTGGLSYNEQFF
NA	TRBV15	TRBJ1-1	NA	TGTGCCACCAGCTCGGGAGACACTGAAGCTTTCTTT	CATSSGDTEAFF
few	TRBV19	TRBJ1-5	NA	TGTGCCAGTAGTATATATGGATCGTCCGGGGGTCAGCCCCAGCATTTT	CASSIYGSSGGQPQHF
NA	TRBV30	TRBJ1-3	NA	TGTGCCTGGAGTAACGACCGGAGCTCTGGAAACACCATATATTTT	CAWSNDRSSGNTIYF
once	TRBV19	TRBJ2-5	TRBD2	TGTGCCAGTAGTATTTTAGCGGGGGGACCCGTAGAGACCCAGTACTTC	CASSILAGGPVETQYF
NA	TRBV10-1	TRBJ2-7	NA	TGCGCCAGCAGTGAGTCGGGCCTCCCCTACGAGCAGTACTTC	CASSESGLPYEQYF
few	TRBV28	TRBJ1-2	NA	TGTGCCAGCAGTTTAGGACAGTTAAACTATGGCTACACCTTC	CASSLGQLNYGYTF
NA	TRBV7-9	TRBJ2-3	TRBD2	TGTGCCAGCAGCTTAGGAGCTAGCGGGGGGTCAGATACGCAGTATTTT	CASSLGASGGSDTQYF
NA	TRBV19	TRBJ1-5	TRBD1	TGTGCCAGTAGTCCCCCCCTCGGGACAGTCCCCTACCAGACTCGCCATCAGCCCCAGCATTTT	CASSPPLGTVPYQTRHQPQHF
NA	TRBV7-2	TRBJ2-7	TRBD2	TGTGCCAGCAGCTTAGCGGCGGGGGAGCTCTACGAACAGTACTTC	CASSLAAGELYEQYF
NA	TRBV19	TRBJ1-4	NA	TGTGCCAGTAGTATCGAGGGCCGAAAACTGTTTTTT	CASSIEGRKLFF
NA	TRBV27	TRBJ2-3	NA	TGTGCCAGCAGTCGGGACTTAGGAGGCACAGATACGCAGTATTTT	CASSRDLGGTDTQYF
NA	TRBV2	TRBJ1-4	TRBD1	TGTGCCAGCAGTGAAGCGGTATTCGGGACAGATGAAAAACTGTTTTTT	CASSEAVFGTDEKLFF
NA	TRBV9	TRBJ1-6	NA	TGTGCCAGCAGCGATTCGGGATCACCCCTCCACTTT	CASSDSGSPLHF
NA	TRBV5-1	TRBJ2-5	TRBD1	TGCGCCAGCAGCTCAGGACAGGGGTCGTGGGAGACCCAGTACTTC	CASSSGQGSWETQYF
once	TRBV28	TRBJ2-7	NA	TGTGCCAGCAGTTTACGGCAGGGTATCCCGTCCTACGAGCAGTACTTC	CASSLRQGIPSYEQYF
NA	TRBV11-2	TRBJ2-1	TRBD2	TGTGCCAGCAGTCCCACTAGTGGGGGGGAGTTCAATGAGCAGTTCTTC	CASSPTSGGEFNEQFF
NA	TRBV15	TRBJ1-6	TRBD1	TGTGCCACCAGCAGAGGTACAGGGGGCGCCGGATATTCACCCCTCCACTTT	CATSRGTGGAGYSPLHF
NA	TRBV6-2/TRBV6-3	TRBJ1-5	TRBD1	TGTGCCAGCAGTCCACCGACAGGGACGGTCAATCAGCCCCAGCATTTT	CASSPPTGTVNQPQHF
NA	TRBV5-6	TRBJ1-2	NA	TGTGCCAGCAGCTCAGCGACACAGGGTTGGAACTATGGCTACACCTTC	CASSSATQGWNYGYTF
NA	TRBV6-4	TRBJ1-2	NA	TGTGCCAGCAGTGACTCGAGGGGGGGCTACACCTTC	CASSDSRGGYTF
NA	TRBV5-4	TRBJ1-2	TRBD1	TGTGCCAGCAGCTTACCCCGACAGGGGGCGGCTGGCTACACCTTC	CASSLPRQGAAGYTF
NA	TRBV5-1	TRBJ2-5	NA	TGCGCCAGCAGCCCGCCCCCGGGGGGCGGCGAGACCCAGTACTTC	CASSPPPGGGETQYF
NA	TRBV29-1	TRBJ1-2	TRBD1	TGCAGCGTTCATCAGACAGGGGCTGGCTACACCTTC	CSVHQTGAGYTF
NA	TRBV15	TRBJ1-5	NA	TGTGCCACCACCCAATCGGAGGGTCGGAATCAGCCCCAGCATTTT	CATTQSEGRNQPQHF
NA	TRBV2	TRBJ1-2	NA	TGTGCCAGCAGTGATCCCAGGACGGACTTGTCTGGCTACACCTTC	CASSDPRTDLSGYTF
once	TRBV4-3	TRBJ1-1	NA	TGCGCCAGCAGCCAAGATGGGAGGGGGTTTGGCACTGAAGCTTTCTTT	CASSQDGRGFGTEAFF
NA	TRBV28	TRBJ1-2	TRBD1	TGTGCCAGCAGGACGACAGGGGAAGGCTATGGCTACACCTTC	CASRTTGEGYGYTF
NA	TRBV5-1	TRBJ1-1	TRBD1	TGCGCCAGCAGCACCCCGGGACAGTTGAACACTGAAGCTTTCTTT	CASSTPGQLNTEAFF
NA	TRBV19	TRBJ1-4	TRBD1	TGTGCCAGTAGCCCGGGACAGGGGGACGAAAAACTGTTTTTT	CASSPGQGDEKLFF
NA	TRBV4-3	TRBJ1-3	NA	TGCGCCAGCAGCCAAGATGATAGCCTTGGAAACACCATATATTTT	CASSQDDSLGNTIYF